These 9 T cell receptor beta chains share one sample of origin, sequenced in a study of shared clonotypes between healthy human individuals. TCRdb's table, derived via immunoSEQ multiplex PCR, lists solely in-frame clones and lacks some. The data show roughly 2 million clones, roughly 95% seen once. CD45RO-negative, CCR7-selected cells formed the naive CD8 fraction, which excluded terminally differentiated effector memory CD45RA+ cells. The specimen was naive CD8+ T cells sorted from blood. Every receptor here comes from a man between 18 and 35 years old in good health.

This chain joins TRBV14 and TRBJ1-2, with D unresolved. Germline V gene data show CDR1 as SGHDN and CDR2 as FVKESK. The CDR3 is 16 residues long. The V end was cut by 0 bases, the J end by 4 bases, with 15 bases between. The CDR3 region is CASSQDISAPSYGYTF. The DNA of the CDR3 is TGTGCCAGCAGCCAAGACATATCCGCTCCGAGCTATGGCTACACCTTC.

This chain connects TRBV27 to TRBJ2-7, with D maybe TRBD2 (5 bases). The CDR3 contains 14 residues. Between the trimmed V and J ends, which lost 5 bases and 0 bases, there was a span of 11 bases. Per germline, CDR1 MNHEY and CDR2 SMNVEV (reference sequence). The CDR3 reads CASSPSSGSYEQYF. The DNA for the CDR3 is TGTGCCAGCAGTCCGTCCAGCGGCTCCTACGAGCAGTACTTC.

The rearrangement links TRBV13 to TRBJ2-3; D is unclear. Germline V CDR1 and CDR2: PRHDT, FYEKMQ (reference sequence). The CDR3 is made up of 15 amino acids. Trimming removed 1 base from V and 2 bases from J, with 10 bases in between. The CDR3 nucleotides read TGTGCCAGCAGCTTAGTACGCTCGAACACAGATACGCAGTATTTT. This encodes CASSLVRSNTDTQYF. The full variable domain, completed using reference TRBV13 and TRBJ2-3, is AAGVIQSPRHLIKEKRETATLKCYPIPRHDTVYWYQQGPGQDPQFLISFYEKMQSDKGSIPDRFSAQQFSDYHSELNMSSLELGDSALYFCASSLVRSNTDTQYFGPGTRLTVL.

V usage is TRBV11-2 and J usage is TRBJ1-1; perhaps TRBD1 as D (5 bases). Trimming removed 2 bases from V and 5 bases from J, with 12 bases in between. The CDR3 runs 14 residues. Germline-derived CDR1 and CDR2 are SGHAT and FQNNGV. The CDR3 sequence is CASSLRGTQTEAFF. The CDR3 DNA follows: TGTGCCAGCAGCTTACGTGGGACTCAGACTGAAGCTTTCTTT.

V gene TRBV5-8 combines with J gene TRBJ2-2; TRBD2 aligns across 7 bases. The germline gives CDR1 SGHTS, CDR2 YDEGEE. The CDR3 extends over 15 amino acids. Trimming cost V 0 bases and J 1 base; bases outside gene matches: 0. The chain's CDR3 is CASSLASGNTGELFF. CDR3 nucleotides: TGTGCCAGCAGCTTGGCTAGCGGGAACACCGGGGAGCTGTTTTTT.

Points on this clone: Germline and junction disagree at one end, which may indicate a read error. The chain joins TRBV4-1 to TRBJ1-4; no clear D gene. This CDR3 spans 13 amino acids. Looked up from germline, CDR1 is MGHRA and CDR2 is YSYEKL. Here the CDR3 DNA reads TGCGCCAGCCGCCAGGCCAGTAATGAAAAACTGTTTTTT. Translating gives CASRQASNEKLFF.

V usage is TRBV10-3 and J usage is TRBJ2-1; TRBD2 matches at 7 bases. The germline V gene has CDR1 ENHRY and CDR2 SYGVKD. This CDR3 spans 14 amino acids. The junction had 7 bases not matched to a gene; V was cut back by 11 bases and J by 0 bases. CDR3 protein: CAAGLAGSYNEQFF. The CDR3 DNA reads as TGTGCCGCCGGTTTAGCGGGCTCCTACAATGAGCAGTTCTTC.

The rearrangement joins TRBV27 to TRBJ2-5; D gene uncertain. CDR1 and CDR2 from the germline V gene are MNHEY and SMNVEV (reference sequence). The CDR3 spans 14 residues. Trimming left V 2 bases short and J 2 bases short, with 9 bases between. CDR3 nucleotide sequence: TGTGCCAGCAGTTTACTGTCCAGTCAAGAGACCCAGTACTTC. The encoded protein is CASSLLSSQETQYF.

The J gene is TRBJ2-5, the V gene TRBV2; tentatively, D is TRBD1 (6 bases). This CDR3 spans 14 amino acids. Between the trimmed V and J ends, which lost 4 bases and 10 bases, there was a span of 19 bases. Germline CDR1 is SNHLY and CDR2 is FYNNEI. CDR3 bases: TGTGCCAGCAGTGGGGACACCCAATGGGGGAGCCAGTACTTC. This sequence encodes CASSGDTQWGSQYF.